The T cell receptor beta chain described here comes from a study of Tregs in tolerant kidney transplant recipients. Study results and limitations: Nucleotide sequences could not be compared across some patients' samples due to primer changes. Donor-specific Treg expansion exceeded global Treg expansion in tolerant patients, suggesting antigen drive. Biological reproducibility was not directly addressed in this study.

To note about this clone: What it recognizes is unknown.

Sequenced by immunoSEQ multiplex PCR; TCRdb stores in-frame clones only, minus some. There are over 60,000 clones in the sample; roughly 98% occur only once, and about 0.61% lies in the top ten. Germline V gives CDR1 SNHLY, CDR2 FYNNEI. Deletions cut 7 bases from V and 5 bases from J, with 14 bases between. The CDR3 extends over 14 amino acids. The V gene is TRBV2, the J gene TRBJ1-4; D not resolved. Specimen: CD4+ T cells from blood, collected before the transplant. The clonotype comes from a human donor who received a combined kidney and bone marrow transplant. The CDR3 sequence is CASILRAVNEKLFF. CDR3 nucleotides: TGTGCCAGCATTCTGAGGGCCGTCAATGAAAAACTGTTTTTT.